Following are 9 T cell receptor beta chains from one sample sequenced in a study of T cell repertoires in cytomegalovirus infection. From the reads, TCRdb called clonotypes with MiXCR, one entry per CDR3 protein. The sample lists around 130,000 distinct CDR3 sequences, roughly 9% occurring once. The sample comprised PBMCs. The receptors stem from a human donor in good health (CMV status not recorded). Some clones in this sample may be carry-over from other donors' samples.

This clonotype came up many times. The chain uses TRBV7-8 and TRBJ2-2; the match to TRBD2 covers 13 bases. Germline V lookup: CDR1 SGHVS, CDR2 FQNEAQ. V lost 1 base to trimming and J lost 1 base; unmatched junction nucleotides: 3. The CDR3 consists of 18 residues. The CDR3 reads CASSLVGTSGVNTGELFF. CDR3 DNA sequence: TGTGCCAGCAGCTTAGTCGGGACTAGCGGGGTGAACACCGGGGAGCTGTTTTTT.

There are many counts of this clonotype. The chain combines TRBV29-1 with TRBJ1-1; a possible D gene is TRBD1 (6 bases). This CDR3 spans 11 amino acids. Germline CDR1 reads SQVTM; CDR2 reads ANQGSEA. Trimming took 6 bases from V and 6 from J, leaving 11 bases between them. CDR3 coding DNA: TGCAGCGTCTTAGGGGGGGCTGAAGCTTTCTTT. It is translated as CSVLGGAEAFF.

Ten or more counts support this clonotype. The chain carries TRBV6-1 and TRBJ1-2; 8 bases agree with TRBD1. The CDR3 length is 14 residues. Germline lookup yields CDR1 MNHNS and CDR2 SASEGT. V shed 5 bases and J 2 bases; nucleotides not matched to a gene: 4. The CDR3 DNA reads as TGTGCCAGCAGTTTTCGGACAGGGAACTATGGCTACACCTTC. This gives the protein CASSFRTGNYGYTF.

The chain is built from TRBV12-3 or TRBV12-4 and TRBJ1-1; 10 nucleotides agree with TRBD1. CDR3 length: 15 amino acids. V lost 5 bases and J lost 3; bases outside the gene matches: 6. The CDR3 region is CASSETTGGYTEAFF. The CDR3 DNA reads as TGTGCCAGCAGTGAGACGACAGGGGGCTACACTGAAGCTTTCTTT.

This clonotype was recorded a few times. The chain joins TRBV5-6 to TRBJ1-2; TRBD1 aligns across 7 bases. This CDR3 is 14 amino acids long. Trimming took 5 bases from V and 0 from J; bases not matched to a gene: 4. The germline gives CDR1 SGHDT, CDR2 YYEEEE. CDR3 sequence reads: CASSKDRSNYGYTF. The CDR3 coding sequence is TGTGCCAGCAGTAAGGACAGGTCTAACTATGGCTACACCTTC.

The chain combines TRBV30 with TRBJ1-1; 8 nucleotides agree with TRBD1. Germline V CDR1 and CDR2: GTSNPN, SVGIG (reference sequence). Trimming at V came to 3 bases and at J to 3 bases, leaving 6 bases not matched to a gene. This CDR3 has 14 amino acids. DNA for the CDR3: TGTGCCTGGAGCAACAGGGGGATCGACACTGAAGCTTTCTTT. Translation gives CAWSNRGIDTEAFF.

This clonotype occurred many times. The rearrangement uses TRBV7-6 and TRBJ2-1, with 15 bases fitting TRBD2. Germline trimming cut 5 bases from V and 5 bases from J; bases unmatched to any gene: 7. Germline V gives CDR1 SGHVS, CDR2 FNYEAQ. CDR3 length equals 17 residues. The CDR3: CASSGLAGGPVDNEQFF. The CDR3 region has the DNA TGTGCCAGCAGCGGACTAGCGGGGGGGCCTGTCGACAATGAGCAGTTCTTC.

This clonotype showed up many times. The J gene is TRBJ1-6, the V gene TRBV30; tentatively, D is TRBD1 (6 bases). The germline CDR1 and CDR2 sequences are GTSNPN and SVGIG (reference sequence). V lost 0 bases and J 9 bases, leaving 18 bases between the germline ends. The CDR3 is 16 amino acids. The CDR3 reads CAWSVTLGGTGSPLHF. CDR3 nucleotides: TGTGCCTGGAGTGTTACTTTAGGGGGTACCGGTTCACCCCTCCACTTT.

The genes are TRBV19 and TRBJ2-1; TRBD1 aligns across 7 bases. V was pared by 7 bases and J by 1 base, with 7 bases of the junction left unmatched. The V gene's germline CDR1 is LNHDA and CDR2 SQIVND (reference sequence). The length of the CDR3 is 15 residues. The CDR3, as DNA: TGTGCCAGTACCACGGGACAGTCTTCCTACAATGAGCAGTTCTTC. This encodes CASTTGQSSYNEQFF.